The TCR beta chain under discussion was sequenced for a study of T cells in Graves' hyperthyroidism and ophthalmopathy. Diagnoses rested on clinical symptoms, serum thyroxine and TRAb, thyroid ultrasound and orbital computed tomography. As for this clonotype: Its target is not known.

Study findings and constraints: Before onset, by a median of around 6.1 months, the model predicted ophthalmopathy.

The CDR3 runs to 13 residues. Germline assignment: CDR1 SEHNR and CDR2 FQNEAQ (reference sequence). Trimming cost V 5 bases and J 5 bases, with 12 bases left between them. Authors of the study amplified TCR beta CDR3 regions from RNA transcripts. RT-PCR in the first round (using the HTBI primer set) targeted the TCR CDR3. TCRdb passed the multiplex PCR reads through MiXCR, listing each CDR3 protein once. The sample includes roughly 500,000 distinct CDR3 sequences, 46% seen only once; the top ten take about 45%. Sequenced sample: peripheral blood or thyroid tissue (not recorded which). This chain connects TRBV7-9 to TRBJ1-1; D might be TRBD1 (6 bases). This TCR was sampled from an adult woman with Graves' disease, either hyperthyroidism or ophthalmopathy (not recorded which). This CDR3 is CASSTSTGTEAFF. In DNA form, the CDR3 reads TGTGCCAGCAGCACATCGACAGGTACTGAAGCTTTCTTT.